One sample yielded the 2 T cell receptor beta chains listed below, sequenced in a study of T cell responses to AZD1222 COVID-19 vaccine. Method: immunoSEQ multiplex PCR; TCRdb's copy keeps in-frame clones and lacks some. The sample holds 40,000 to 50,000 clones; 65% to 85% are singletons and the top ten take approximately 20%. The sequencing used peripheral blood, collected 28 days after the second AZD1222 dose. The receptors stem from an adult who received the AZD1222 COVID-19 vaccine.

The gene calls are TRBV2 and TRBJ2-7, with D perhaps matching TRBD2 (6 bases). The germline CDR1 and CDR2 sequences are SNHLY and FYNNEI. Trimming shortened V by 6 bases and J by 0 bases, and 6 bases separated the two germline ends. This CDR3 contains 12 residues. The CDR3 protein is CASSGSSYEQYF. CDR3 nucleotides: TGTGCCAGCAGCGGGAGCTCCTACGAGCAGTACTTC.

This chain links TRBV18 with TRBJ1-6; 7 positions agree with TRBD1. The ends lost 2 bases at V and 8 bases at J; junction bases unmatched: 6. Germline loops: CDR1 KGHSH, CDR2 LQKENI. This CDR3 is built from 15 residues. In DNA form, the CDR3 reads TGTGCCAGCTCACCATGGGACAGTATCCATTCACCCCTCCACTTT. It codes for CASSPWDSIHSPLHF.